This T cell receptor (beta chain) was profiled in a study of OX40 agonist ivuxolimab in advanced cancers. The study's findings and limits: CD4+ and CD8+ T cells in blood underwent clonal expansion by week 6 at 0.1 to 3.0 mg/kg.

This clone was observed once. The antigen is not known. Data came from immunoSEQ multiplex PCR; TCRdb stores just in-frame clones and leaves some out. The table includes around 44,000 clones, 87% detected once. The TCR originated in an adult with an advanced solid tumor such as melanoma, head and neck, liver or kidney cancer. Sequences were derived from CD4+ or CD8+ T cells sorted from blood, sampled in a trial of the OX40 agonist ivuxolimab.

CDR3 loop: CASSAQRGSYEQYF. As DNA, the CDR3 is TGTGCCAGCAGTGCTCAGCGGGGCTCCTACGAGCAGTACTTC. The chain recombines TRBV2 with TRBJ2-7; 7 nucleotides agree with TRBD2. The CDR3 loop spans 14 amino acids. Trimming cost V 4 bases and J 0 bases; bases outside gene matches: 3. Germline V lookup: CDR1 SNHLY, CDR2 FYNNEI.